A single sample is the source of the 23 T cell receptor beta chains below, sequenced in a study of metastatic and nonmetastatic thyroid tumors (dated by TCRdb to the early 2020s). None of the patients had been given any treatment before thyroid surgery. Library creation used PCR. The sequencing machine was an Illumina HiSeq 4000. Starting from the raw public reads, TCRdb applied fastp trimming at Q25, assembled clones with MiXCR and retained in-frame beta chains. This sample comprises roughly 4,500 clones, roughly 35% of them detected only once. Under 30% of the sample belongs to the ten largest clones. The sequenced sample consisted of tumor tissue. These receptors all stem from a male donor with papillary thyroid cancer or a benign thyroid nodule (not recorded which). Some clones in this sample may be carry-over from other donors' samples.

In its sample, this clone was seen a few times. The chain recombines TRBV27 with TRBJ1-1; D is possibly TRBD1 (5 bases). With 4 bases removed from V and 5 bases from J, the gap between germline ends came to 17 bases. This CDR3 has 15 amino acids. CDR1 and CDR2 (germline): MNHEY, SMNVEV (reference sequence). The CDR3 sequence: CASSSPWGVTTEAFF. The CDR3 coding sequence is TGTGCCAGCAGTTCCCCCTGGGGGGTCACGACTGAAGCTTTCTTT.

The CDR3 loop reads CASSSDGRNYGYTF. The CDR3 DNA reads TGTGCCAGTAGTTCGGACGGCCGAAACTATGGCTACACCTTC. This rearrangement joins TRBV19 to TRBJ1-2; D uncertain. This CDR3 is built from 14 residues. Germline lookup yields CDR1 LNHDA and CDR2 SQIVND (reference sequence). The V and J ends lost 5 bases and 2 bases respectively, with 12 bases between them.

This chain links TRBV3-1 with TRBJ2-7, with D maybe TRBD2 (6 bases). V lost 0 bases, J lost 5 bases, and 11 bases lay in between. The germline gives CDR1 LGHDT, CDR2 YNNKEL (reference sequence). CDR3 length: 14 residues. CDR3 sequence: CASSQETSRDEQYF. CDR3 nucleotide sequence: TGTGCCAGCAGCCAAGAGACTAGTCGCGACGAGCAGTACTTC.

CDR3 coding DNA: TGTGCCAGCAGTTTATCTGGGGGCGAGCAGTACTTC. This sequence encodes CASSLSGGEQYF. V and J are TRBV28 and TRBJ2-7; perhaps D is TRBD1 or TRBD2 (5 bases each). The CDR3 length is 12 residues. Germline CDR1 reads MDHEN; CDR2 reads SYDVKM. The ends were cut back, 1 base at V and 6 bases at J, with 7 bases in the middle. Full variable domain (missing parts from reference TRBV28 and TRBJ2-7): DVKVTQSSRYLVKRTGEKVFLECVQDMDHENMFWYRQDPGLGLRLIYFSYDVKMKEKGDIPEGYSVSREKKERFSLILESASTNQTSMYLCASSLSGGEQYFGPGTRLTVT.

CDR3 loop: CAISEGIAGGVVNEFF. The CDR3 region has the DNA TGTGCCATCAGTGAGGGGATAGCGGGAGGAGTTGTAAACGAATTCTTC. V usage is TRBV10-3 and J usage is TRBJ2-1; 10 bases are a match to TRBD2. V was clipped by 2 bases and J by 16 bases; unmatched bases: 17. The CDR3 covers 16 residues. Germline values: CDR1 ENHRY, CDR2 SYGVKD.

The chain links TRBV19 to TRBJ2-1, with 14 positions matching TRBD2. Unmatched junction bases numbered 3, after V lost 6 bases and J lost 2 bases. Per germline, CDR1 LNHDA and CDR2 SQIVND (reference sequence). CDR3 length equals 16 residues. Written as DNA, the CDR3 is TGTGCCAGTAGCGGGACTAGCGGGAGCACCTACAATGAGCAGTTCTTC. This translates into CASSGTSGSTYNEQFF.

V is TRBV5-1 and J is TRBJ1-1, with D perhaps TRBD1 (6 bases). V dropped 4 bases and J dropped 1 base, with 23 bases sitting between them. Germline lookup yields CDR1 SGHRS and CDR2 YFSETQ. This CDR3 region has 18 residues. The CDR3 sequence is CASSTGVGGAPSNTEAFF. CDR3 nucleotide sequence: TGCGCCAGCAGCACCGGGGTCGGGGGGGCCCCTTCGAACACTGAAGCTTTCTTT.

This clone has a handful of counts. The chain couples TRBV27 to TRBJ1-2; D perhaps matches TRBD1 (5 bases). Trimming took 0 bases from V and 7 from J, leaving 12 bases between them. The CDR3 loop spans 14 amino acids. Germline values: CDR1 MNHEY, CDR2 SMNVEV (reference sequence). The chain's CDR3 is CASSLSKGLFGYTF. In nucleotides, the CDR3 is TGTGCCAGCAGTTTATCGAAGGGGTTGTTTGGCTACACCTTC.

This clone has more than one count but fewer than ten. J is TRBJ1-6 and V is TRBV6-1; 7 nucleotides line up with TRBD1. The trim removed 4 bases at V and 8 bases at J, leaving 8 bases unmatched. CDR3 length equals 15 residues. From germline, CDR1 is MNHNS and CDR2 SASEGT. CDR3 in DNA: TGTGCCAGCAGTGGGCCGGGACAGTGGGATTCACCCCTCCACTTT. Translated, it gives CASSGPGQWDSPLHF.

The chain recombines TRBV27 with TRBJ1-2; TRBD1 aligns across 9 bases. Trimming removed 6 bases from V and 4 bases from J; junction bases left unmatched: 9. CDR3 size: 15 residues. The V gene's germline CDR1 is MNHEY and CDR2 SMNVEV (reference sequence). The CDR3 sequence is CASSSRTGEGYGYTF. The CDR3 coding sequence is TGTGCCAGCAGCTCTAGGACAGGGGAGGGCTATGGCTACACCTTC.

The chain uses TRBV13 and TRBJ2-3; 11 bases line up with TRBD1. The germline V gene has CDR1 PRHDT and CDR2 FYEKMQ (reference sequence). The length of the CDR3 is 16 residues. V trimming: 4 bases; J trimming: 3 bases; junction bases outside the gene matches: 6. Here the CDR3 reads CASSSTGTGGTDTQYF. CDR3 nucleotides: TGTGCCAGCAGCTCTACCGGGACAGGGGGGACAGATACGCAGTATTTT.

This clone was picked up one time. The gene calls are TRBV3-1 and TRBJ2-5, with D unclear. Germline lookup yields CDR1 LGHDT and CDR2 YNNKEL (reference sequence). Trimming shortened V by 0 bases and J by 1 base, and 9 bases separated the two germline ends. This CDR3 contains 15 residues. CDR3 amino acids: CASSQDVTGQETQYF. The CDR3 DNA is TGTGCCAGCAGCCAAGATGTAACTGGCCAAGAGACCCAGTACTTC.

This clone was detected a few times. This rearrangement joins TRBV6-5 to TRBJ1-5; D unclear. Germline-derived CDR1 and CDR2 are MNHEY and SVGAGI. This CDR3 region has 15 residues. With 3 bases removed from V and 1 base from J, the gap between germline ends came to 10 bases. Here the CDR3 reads CASSYSLDSNQPQHF. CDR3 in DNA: TGTGCCAGCAGTTATTCCCTGGACAGCAATCAGCCCCAGCATTTT.

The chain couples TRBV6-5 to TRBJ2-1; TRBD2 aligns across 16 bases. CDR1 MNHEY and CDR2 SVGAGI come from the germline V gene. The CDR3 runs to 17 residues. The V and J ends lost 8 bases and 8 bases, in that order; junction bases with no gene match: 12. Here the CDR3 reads CASLPRGLAGGLYEQFF. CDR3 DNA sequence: TGTGCCAGCTTGCCTCGGGGACTAGCGGGAGGGTTGTATGAGCAGTTCTTC.

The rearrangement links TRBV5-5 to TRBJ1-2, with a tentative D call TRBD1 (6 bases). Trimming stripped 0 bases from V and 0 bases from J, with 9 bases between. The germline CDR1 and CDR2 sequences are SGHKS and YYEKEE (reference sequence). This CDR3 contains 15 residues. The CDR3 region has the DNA TGTGCCAGCAGCTTGGCCAGGGGAGCTAACTATGGCTACACCTTC. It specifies CASSLARGANYGYTF.

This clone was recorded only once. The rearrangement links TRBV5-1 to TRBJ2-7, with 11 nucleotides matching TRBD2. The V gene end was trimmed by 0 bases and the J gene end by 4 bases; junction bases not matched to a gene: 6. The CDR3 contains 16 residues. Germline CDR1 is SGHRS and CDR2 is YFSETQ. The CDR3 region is CASSLEMASGGYEQYF. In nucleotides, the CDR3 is TGCGCCAGCAGCTTGGAAATGGCTAGCGGGGGGTACGAGCAGTACTTC.

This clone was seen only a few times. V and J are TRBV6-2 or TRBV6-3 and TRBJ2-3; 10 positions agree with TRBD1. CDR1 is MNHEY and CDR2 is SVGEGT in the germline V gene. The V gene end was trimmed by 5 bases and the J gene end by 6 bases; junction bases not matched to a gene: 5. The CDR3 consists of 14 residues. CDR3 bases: TGTGCCAGCAGTGCGGGACAGGGGCCCGATACGCAGTATTTT. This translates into CASSAGQGPDTQYF.

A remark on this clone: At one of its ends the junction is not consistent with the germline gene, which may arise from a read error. The CDR3 spells CASTHSSPLYF. Written as DNA, the CDR3 is TGTGCCAGCACCCATAGCTCACCCCTCTACTTT. This chain links TRBV12-3 or TRBV12-4 with TRBJ1-6, with D unresolved. This CDR3 spans 11 amino acids.

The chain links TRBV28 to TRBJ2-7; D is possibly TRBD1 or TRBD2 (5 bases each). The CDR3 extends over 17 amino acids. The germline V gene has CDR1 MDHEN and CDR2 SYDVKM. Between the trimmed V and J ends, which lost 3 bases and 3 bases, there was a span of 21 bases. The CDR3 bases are TGTGCCAGCAGTTTTTGGGATTTAGAGGGGCAACACTACGAGCAGTACTTC. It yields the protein CASSFWDLEGQHYEQYF.

In DNA form, the CDR3 reads TGTGCCAGCAGCGCGGCCGTCCCAGACACTGAAGCTTTCTTT. This codes for CASSAAVPDTEAFF. The rearrangement links TRBV7-8 to TRBJ1-1; no clear D. V shed 5 bases and J shed 3 bases, with 13 bases lying between them. This CDR3 is 14 amino acids long. CDR1 is SGHVS and CDR2 is FQNEAQ in the germline V gene.

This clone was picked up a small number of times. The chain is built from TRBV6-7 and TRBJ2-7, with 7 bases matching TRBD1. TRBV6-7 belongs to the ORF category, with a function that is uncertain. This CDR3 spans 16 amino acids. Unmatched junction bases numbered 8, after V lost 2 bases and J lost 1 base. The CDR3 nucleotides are TGTGCCAGCAGTTACCCACCAGGGGGAGATTCCTACGAGCAGTACTTC. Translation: CASSYPPGGDSYEQYF.

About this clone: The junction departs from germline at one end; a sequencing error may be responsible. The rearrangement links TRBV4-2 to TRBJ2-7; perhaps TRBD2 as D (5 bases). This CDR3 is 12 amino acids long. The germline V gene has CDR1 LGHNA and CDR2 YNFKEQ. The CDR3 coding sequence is TGTGCCAGCAGCCAAGCGGGGATCGAGCAGCACTTC. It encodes CASSQAGIEQHF.

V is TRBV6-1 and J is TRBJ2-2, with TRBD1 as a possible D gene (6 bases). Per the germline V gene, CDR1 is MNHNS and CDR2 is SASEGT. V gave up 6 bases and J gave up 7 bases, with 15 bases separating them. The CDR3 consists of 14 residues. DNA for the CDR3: TGTGCCAGCAGGCTCGCAGGGGCAGGCGGGGAGCTGTTTTTT. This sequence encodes CASRLAGAGGELFF.